This T cell receptor (beta chain) was documented in a study of siplizumab effects on memory and regulatory T cells. CDR1 is LNHDA, CDR2 SQIVND, per germline (reference sequence). This CDR3 has 11 amino acids. Study-level results: A small minority of alloreactive clones were mapped to unstimulated subsets. In unstimulated cells, naive T cells appeared more diverse than memory T cells and seemed major alloresponse contributors. An assignable phenotype, naive or memory, was missing from roughly 76-95% of proliferating CD4+ or CD8+ clones. Fewer alloreactive sequences mapped to unstimulated CD4+ memory cells under siplizumab.

Assay used: immunoSEQ multiplex PCR; TCRdb lists only in-frame clones, some missing. Seen here are 100,000 to 120,000 clones, roughly 92% observed once, and the top ten hold 1.3%. Details on this clone: Its antigen is still unknown. The junction shows a germline mismatch at one end, possibly a read error.

The receptor comes from a human donor in good health. The sequenced sample consisted of CD4+ T cells sorted from blood. The rearrangement uses TRBV19 and TRBJ1-1, with no clear D. The CDR3 loop reads CASSVDTEAFF. CDR3 DNA sequence: TGTGCCAGTAGTGTAGACACTGAAGCTTTCTTT.